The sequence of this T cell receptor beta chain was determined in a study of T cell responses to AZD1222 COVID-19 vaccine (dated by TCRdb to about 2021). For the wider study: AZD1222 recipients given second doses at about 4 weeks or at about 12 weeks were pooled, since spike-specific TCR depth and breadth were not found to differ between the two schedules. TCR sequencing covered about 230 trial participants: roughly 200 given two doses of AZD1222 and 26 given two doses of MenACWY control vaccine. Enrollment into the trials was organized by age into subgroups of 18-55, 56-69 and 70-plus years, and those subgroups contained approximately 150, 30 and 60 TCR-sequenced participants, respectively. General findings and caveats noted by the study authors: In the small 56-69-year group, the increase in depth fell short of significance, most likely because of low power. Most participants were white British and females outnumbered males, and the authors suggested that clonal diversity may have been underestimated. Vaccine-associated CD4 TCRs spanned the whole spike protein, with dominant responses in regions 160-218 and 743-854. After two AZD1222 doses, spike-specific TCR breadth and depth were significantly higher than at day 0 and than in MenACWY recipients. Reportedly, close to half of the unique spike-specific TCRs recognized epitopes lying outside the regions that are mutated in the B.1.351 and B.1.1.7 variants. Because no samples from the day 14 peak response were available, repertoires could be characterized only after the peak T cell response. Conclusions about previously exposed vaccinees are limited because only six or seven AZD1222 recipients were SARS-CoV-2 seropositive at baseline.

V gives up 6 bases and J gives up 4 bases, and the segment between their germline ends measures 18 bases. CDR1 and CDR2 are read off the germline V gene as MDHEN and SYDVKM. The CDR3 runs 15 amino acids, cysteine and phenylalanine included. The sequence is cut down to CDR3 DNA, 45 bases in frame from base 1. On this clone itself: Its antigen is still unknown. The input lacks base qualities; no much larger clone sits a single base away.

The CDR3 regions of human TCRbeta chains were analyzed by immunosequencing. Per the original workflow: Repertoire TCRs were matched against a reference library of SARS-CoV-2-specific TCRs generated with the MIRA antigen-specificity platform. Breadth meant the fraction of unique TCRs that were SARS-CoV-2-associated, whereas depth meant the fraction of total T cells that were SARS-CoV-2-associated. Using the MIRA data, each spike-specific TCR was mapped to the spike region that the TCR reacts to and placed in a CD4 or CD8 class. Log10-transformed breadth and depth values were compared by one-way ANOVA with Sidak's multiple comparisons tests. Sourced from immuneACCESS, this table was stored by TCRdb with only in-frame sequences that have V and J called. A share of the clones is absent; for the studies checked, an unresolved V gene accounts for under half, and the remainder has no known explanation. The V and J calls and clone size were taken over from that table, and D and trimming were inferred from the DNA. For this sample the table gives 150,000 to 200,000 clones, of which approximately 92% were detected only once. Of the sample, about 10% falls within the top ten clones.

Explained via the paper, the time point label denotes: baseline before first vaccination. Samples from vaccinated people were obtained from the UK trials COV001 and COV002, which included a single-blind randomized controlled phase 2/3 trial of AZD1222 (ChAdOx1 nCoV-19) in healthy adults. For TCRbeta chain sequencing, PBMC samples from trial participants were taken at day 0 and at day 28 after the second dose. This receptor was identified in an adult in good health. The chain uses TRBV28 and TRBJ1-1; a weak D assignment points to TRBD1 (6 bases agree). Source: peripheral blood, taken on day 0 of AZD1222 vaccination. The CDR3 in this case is CASRPAGGRVTEAFF. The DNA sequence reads TGTGCCAGCAGGCCGGCGGGGGGCCGAGTCACTGAAGCTTTCTTT. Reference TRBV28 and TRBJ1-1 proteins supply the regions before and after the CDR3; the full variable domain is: DVKVTQSSRYLVKRTGEKVFLECVQDMDHENMFWYRQDPGLGLRLIYFSYDVKMKEKGDIPEGYSVSREKKERFSLILESASTNQTSMYLCASRPAGGRVTEAFFGQGTRLTVV.